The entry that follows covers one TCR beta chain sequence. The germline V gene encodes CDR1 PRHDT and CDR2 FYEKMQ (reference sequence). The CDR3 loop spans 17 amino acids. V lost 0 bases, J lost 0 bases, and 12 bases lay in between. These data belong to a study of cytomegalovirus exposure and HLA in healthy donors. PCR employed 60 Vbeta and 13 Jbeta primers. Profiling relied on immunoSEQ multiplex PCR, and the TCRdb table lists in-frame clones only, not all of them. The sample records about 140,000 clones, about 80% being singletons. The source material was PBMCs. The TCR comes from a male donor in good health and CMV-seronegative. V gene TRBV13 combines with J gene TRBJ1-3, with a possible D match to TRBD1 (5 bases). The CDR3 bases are TGTGCCAGCAGCTTAGGCCGGAGGGGCGTCTCTGGAAACACCATATATTTT. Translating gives CASSLGRRGVSGNTIYF.